The 31 T cell receptor beta chains below come from one sample, sequenced in a study of T cells in narcolepsy. These receptors have no known antigen. Data came from immunoSEQ multiplex PCR; TCRdb stores just in-frame clones and leaves some out. The sample yields about 2,200 clones, around a quarter seen once. Sequenced: cultured CD4+ T cells from cerebrospinal fluid. The receptor source for this set is a human donor with narcolepsy.

A note on this clone: It is likely a read error: a sequence one base away is far more abundant. The sample contains more than one DNA sequence encoding this CDR3. The V call is TRBV5-1, the J call TRBJ1-1, with no clear D. With 8 bases removed from V and 1 base from J, the gap between germline ends came to 12 bases. The CDR3 runs to 13 residues. Germline V CDR1 and CDR2: SGHRS, YFSETQ. CDR3 nucleotide sequence: TGCGCCAGTCGTAGGAATGAGAACACTGAAGCTTTCTTT. Translated, it gives CASRRNENTEAFF.

The rearrangement uses TRBV7-8 and TRBJ2-1; D remains ambiguous. V shed 2 bases and J shed 8 bases, with 4 bases lying between them. This CDR3 spans 11 amino acids. Germline V gives CDR1 SGHVS, CDR2 FQNEAQ. For the CDR3, the DNA is TGTGCCAGCAGCTTATCCTATGAGCAGTTCTTC. Translation: CASSLSYEQFF. Full variable domain (outside the CDR3, taken from reference TRBV7-8 and TRBJ2-1): GAGVSQSPRYKVAKRGQDVALRCDPISGHVSLFWYQQALGQGPEFLTYFQNEAQLDKSGLPSDRFFAERPEGSVSTLKIQRTQQEDSAVYLCASSLSYEQFFGPGTRLTVL.

J is TRBJ2-1 and V is TRBV5-5; D is unclear. In germline, CDR1 is SGHKS, CDR2 YYEKEE (reference sequence). This CDR3 region has 14 residues. The V end lost 4 bases, the J end lost 5 bases, and 13 bases lay between the germline ends. CDR3 sequence reads: CASSQGIRDNEQFF. The DNA of the CDR3 is TGTGCCAGCAGCCAAGGGATTCGGGACAATGAGCAGTTCTTC.

The chain uses TRBV18 and TRBJ1-4, with TRBD1 matching over 11 bases. CDR1 KGHSH and CDR2 LQKENI come from the germline V gene. The length of the CDR3 is 13 residues. V lost 6 bases and J lost 6; bases outside the gene matches: 0. The CDR3 spells CASSGQGDEKLFF. As DNA, the CDR3 is TGTGCCAGCTCGGGACAGGGGGATGAAAAACTGTTTTTT.

The count of this clone is one. The chain uses TRBV7-6 and TRBJ2-7; 7 positions match TRBD2. The CDR3 has 21 amino acids. V dropped 1 base and J dropped 7; count of bases not matched to a gene: 28. From germline, CDR1 is SGHVS and CDR2 FNYEAQ. The chain's CDR3 is CASSLDSGVRGFRGEGKEQYF. The CDR3 nucleotides read TGTGCCAGCAGCTTAGATTCCGGCGTTCGAGGTTTCCGCGGGGAGGGGAAAGAGCAGTACTTC.

As to this clone: A far larger clone is one base from this, pointing to a likely read error. This is likely a read error, given that the CDR3 carries no conserved phenylalanine or tryptophan at its end. Written as DNA, the CDR3 is TGTGCCTGGAGTGGACAGGGGGCAGGAACTGAAGCTTTCTCT. Its protein product is CAWSGQGAGTEAFS. V usage is TRBV30 and J usage is TRBJ1-1; 10 bases map to TRBD1. CDR3 size: 14 residues. Losses at the gene ends were 1 base for V and 5 bases for J; bases not matched to a gene: 4. Germline V lookup: CDR1 GTSNPN, CDR2 SVGIG (reference sequence).

The sample holds a few counts of this clone. A far larger clone is only one base removed, so a read error is likely. CDR3 in amino acids: CASSQYSVGEKLFF. The CDR3 nucleotides are TGCGCCAGCAGCCAATATTCGGTGGGTGAAAAACTGTTTTTT. The V call is TRBV4-3, the J call TRBJ1-4; D gene uncertain. The CDR3 consists of 14 residues. With 2 bases removed from V and 7 bases from J, the gap between germline ends came to 11 bases. The V gene's germline CDR1 is LGHNA and CDR2 YSLEER.

About this clone: A much larger clone differs from this one at a single base, so this may be a read error. Distinct nucleotide sequences in the sample also encode this CDR3. J is TRBJ1-5 and V is TRBV30; the D is unclear. Looked up from germline, CDR1 is GTSNPN and CDR2 is SVGIG (reference sequence). Trimming pared 4 bases from V and 5 bases from J, leaving 12 bases between. The CDR3 runs 13 residues. CDR3 sequence reads: CAWTAGLDQPQHF. CDR3 DNA sequence: TGTGCCTGGACCGCAGGTTTAGATCAGCCCCAGCATTTT.

This clone was seen a few times. The chain couples TRBV2 to TRBJ2-7; D gene uncertain. Germline V lookup: CDR1 SNHLY, CDR2 FYNNEI. The CDR3 totals 12 residues. V gave up 5 bases and J gave up 0 bases, with 5 bases separating them. The CDR3, as DNA: TGTGCCAGCAGTTTTTCCTCCTACGAGCAGTACTTC. Residues: CASSFSSYEQYF. Full variable domain (missing parts from reference TRBV2 and TRBJ2-7): EPEVTQTPSHQVTQMGQEVILRCVPISNHLYFYWYRQILGQKVEFLVSFYNNEISEKSEIFDDQFSVERPDGSNFTLKIRSTKLEDSAMYFCASSFSSYEQYFGPGTRLTVT.

A few counts support this clone. The V call is TRBV7-3, the J call TRBJ2-3; D is perhaps TRBD2 (6 bases). Germline V gene sequence: CDR1 SGHTA, CDR2 FQGTGA. This CDR3 is 14 amino acids long. The ends were cut back, 3 bases at V and 6 bases at J, with 13 bases in the middle. CDR3 nucleotides: TGTGCCAGCAGCTTTGGGGGAGGTGTGGATACGCAGTATTTT. Its translation is CASSFGGGVDTQYF.

The V gene is TRBV5-4, the J gene TRBJ1-2, with a tentative D call TRBD1 (5 bases). This CDR3 region has 17 residues. V was clipped by 4 bases and J by 3 bases, with 22 bases between them. Germline CDR1 and CDR2: SGHNT and YYREEE (reference sequence). The CDR3, as DNA: TGTGCCAGCAGCCAAGATTGGATGGCAGGGTCCTACTATGGCTACACCTTC. Residues: CASSQDWMAGSYYGYTF.

By sample share, this clone is medium-sized. The chain combines TRBV5-4 with TRBJ2-5, with 9 bases matching TRBD2. Trimming removed 2 bases from V and 2 bases from J; junction bases left unmatched: 13. Germline V CDR1 and CDR2: SGHNT, YYREEE (reference sequence). The CDR3 sequence is 18 residues long. The CDR3 nucleotides are TGTGCCAGCAGCTTAGGCCTGGGCGGGGGGGCGGTACAAGAGACCCAGTACTTC. It yields the protein CASSLGLGGGAVQETQYF.

This clone is a singleton in its sample. This probably arose from a read error, given a far larger clone one base away. In the same sample, other DNA sequences code for this CDR3. V is TRBV7-2 and J is TRBJ1-1; D perhaps matches TRBD1 (6 bases). Per germline, CDR1 SGHTA and CDR2 FQGNSA. The CDR3 totals 13 residues. In DNA, the CDR3 is TGTGCCAGCAGCCAGGAGGGGGGCACTGAAGCCTTCTTT. It is translated as CASSQEGGTEAFF.

The chain recombines TRBV2 with TRBJ1-1; D may be TRBD1 (6 bases). Germline CDR1 SNHLY, CDR2 FYNNEI. The germline V and J ends were trimmed by 5 bases and 2 bases, with 15 bases remaining between them. The CDR3 totals 15 residues. Written as DNA, the CDR3 is TGTGCCAGCAGTCGCAACAGGGCCCCAAACACTGAAGCTTTCTTT. This sequence encodes CASSRNRAPNTEAFF.

The sample holds a few counts of this clone. The V gene is TRBV10-3, the J gene TRBJ2-7; D gene ambiguous. The CDR3 covers 16 residues. V lost 10 bases and J 2 bases, leaving 24 bases between the germline ends. Per germline, CDR1 ENHRY and CDR2 SYGVKD. The DNA of the CDR3 is TGTGCCAGCAGCGTTGACGGTTCCGGATCAGCCTACGAGCAGTACTTC. This encodes CASSVDGSGSAYEQYF.

V is TRBV9 and J is TRBJ2-7; D not resolved. Germline V lookup: CDR1 SGDLS, CDR2 YYNGEE. V was shortened by 5 bases and J by 3 bases, with 18 bases between the two germline ends. This CDR3 contains 15 residues. CDR3 amino acids: CASSYGPTLYYEQYF. Here the CDR3 DNA reads TGTGCCAGCAGTTACGGGCCCACGCTTTACTACGAGCAGTACTTC.

Turning to this clone: A far more abundant clone sits one base away, making this likely a read error. The chain links TRBV7-6 to TRBJ2-5; perhaps D is TRBD1 or TRBD2 (6 bases each). Trimming left V 5 bases short and J 2 bases short, with 18 bases between. This CDR3 spans 16 amino acids. CDR1 and CDR2 (germline): SGHVS, FNYEAQ. CDR3 coding DNA: TGTGCCAGCAGCCAACGCACCGGGGGCGGACAAGAGACCCAGTACTTC. Translation: CASSQRTGGGQETQYF.

The genes are TRBV6-8 and TRBJ1-2; D unresolved. The CDR3 totals 16 residues. The germline V gene has CDR1 MNHGY and CDR2 SAAAGT. With 5 bases removed from V and 3 bases from J, the gap between germline ends came to 19 bases. DNA of the CDR3: TGTGCCAGCAGTGACTTTCTGGGGTCCCAGGACTATGGCTACACCTTC. It specifies CASSDFLGSQDYGYTF.

This clone was seen a handful of times. The chain carries TRBV11-2 and TRBJ2-5; a possible D gene is TRBD2 (5 bases). Per the germline V gene, CDR1 is SGHAT and CDR2 is FQNNGV. The CDR3 is 14 amino acids. Trimming left V 6 bases short and J 4 bases short, with 15 bases between. The CDR3 bases are TGTGCCAGCAGTCCCGGGATCTCTGGAGAGACCCAGTACTTC. Protein product: CASSPGISGETQYF.

This clone was picked up a small number of times. The genes are TRBV6-6 and TRBJ2-5; 10 bases fit TRBD1. Per germline, CDR1 MNHNY and CDR2 SVGAGI (reference sequence). V gave up 5 bases and J gave up 3 bases; unmatched junction bases: 6. The CDR3 has 15 amino acids. In DNA form, the CDR3 reads TGTGCCAGCAGTCGGGACAGGGGAGGGAAAGAGACCCAGTACTTC. It translates to CASSRDRGGKETQYF.

This clone was seen a handful of times. A junction boundary mismatches the germline segment, possibly from a read error. The V gene is TRBV5-3, the J gene TRBJ1-4; D uncertain. TRBV5-3 is an ORF, and what it does is uncertain. The CDR3 is made up of 13 amino acids. CDR3 nucleotides: TGTGCCAGCAGCTTCGGGTCCGTTGAAAAACTGTTTTTT. This sequence encodes CASSFGSVEKLFF.

The chain joins TRBV5-7 to TRBJ1-2; D remains ambiguous. TRBV5-7 is known as an ORF, though its function is uncertain. This CDR3 has 13 amino acids. The V gene lost 2 bases and the J gene lost 3 bases, with 8 bases spanning the gap. CDR3 region: CASSFGLDYGYTF. CDR3 coding DNA: TGTGCCAGCAGCTTCGGACTAGACTATGGCTACACCTTC.

This CDR3 reads CASTFKETQYF. Here the CDR3 DNA reads TGTGCCAGCACTTTTAAAGAGACCCAGTACTTC. The chain recombines TRBV6-5 with TRBJ2-5; D is unclear. Trimming left V 7 bases short and J 3 bases short, with 6 bases between. CDR1 and CDR2 from the germline V gene are MNHEY and SVGAGI. The length of the CDR3 is 11 residues.

To note about this clone: Only one base separates this from a far larger clonotype, so it likely reflects a read error. The chain combines TRBV5-4 with TRBJ1-2; D possibly corresponds to TRBD1 (5 bases). Per the germline V gene, CDR1 is SGHNT and CDR2 is YYREEE (reference sequence). The CDR3 is 15 amino acids. Trimming took 7 bases from V and 2 from J, leaving 18 bases between them. The DNA for the CDR3 is TGTGCCAGCTGCGGGTCCAGGGAAGGCAACTATGGCTACACCTTC. Protein sequence: CASCGSREGNYGYTF.

This clone has just a few counts. The J gene is TRBJ1-1, the V gene TRBV29-1; D uncertain. Germline V gives CDR1 SQVTM, CDR2 ANQGSEA. This CDR3 spans 14 amino acids. V lost 7 bases to trimming and J lost 2 bases, with 17 bases between them. DNA for the CDR3: TGCAGCGCTGAGCGACGGCTGGTCAACACTGAAGCTTTCTTT. It is translated as CSAERRLVNTEAFF. Variable domain in full (rest from reference TRBV29-1 and TRBJ1-1): SAVISQKPSRDICQRGTSLTIQCQVDSQVTMMFWYRQQPGQSLTLIATANQGSEATYESGFVIDKFPISRPNLTFSTLTVSNMSPEDSSIYLCSAERRLVNTEAFFGQGTRLTVV.

This clone was seen a handful of times. V gene TRBV6-1 combines with J gene TRBJ1-3; D ambiguous. V lost 8 bases and J lost 0, with 14 bases in between. CDR1 is MNHNS and CDR2 is SASEGT in the germline V gene. There are 15 residues in the CDR3. The CDR3 bases are TGTGCCAGCGGATCGGGCTCTAACTCTGGAAACACCATATATTTT. This codes for CASGSGSNSGNTIYF.

The J gene is TRBJ1-1, the V gene TRBV28, with a weak D call TRBD1 (5 bases). Germline values: CDR1 MDHEN, CDR2 SYDVKM. CDR3 length equals 15 residues. V lost 5 bases and J 10 bases, leaving 23 bases between the germline ends. The CDR3 region is CASSAGMSVWVGAFF. CDR3 bases: TGTGCCAGCAGTGCAGGGATGTCAGTCTGGGTTGGAGCTTTCTTT.

This clone qualifies as medium-sized (0.01 to 0.1%). This chain uses TRBV7-9 with TRBJ1-2, with TRBD1 as a possible D gene (6 bases). Between the trimmed V and J ends, which lost 1 base and 10 bases, there was a span of 16 bases. The V gene's germline CDR1 is SEHNR and CDR2 FQNEAQ (reference sequence). There are 14 residues in the CDR3. The CDR3 nucleotides read TGTGCCAGCAGCTTAGGGGGCCGGGACACTGACTACACCTTC. Its protein product is CASSLGGRDTDYTF.

This clone is labeled hyperexpanded. Within the sample, other DNA sequences also encode this same CDR3. The chain has TRBV5-5 and TRBJ1-4; D call uncertain. The CDR3 consists of 13 residues. Germline V lookup: CDR1 SGHKS, CDR2 YYEKEE (reference sequence). V was shortened by 2 bases and J by 7 bases, with 9 bases between the two germline ends. This CDR3 reads CASSFGSVEKLFF. CDR3 DNA sequence: TGTGCCAGCAGCTTCGGGTCCGTTGAAAAACTGTTTTTT.

A word on this clone: This sequence is one base from a far larger clone and is likely a read error. The CDR3 is CASSEVGYCYTF. CDR3 bases: TGTGCCAGCAGTGAAGTGGGCTATTGCTACACCTTC. The chain carries TRBV6-1 and TRBJ1-2; D is unclear. Germline V gives CDR1 MNHNS, CDR2 SASEGT. The CDR3 is made up of 12 amino acids.

This clone is classed as large. The sample contains more than one DNA sequence encoding this CDR3. J is TRBJ1-1 and V is TRBV28, with a possible D match to TRBD1 (5 bases). The V gene's germline CDR1 is MDHEN and CDR2 SYDVKM. This CDR3 has 15 amino acids. Between the trimmed V and J ends, which lost 5 bases and 10 bases, there was a span of 23 bases. CDR3 amino acids: CASSAGMTVRVGAFF. CDR3 bases: TGTGCCAGCAGTGCAGGGATGACAGTCAGGGTTGGAGCTTTCTTT.